One sample yielded the 22 T cell receptor beta chains listed below, sequenced in a study of blood T cells in healthy people across ages. For the second PCR, which ran for roughly 6 to 12 cycles, a sample-barcoded 5' primer and a J-beta primer mix were used. TCRdb ran MiXCR on the 5' RACE reads and lists one entry per CDR3 protein. The sample has hundreds of thousands of distinct CDR3 sequences; roughly a quarter are singletons. These data were also filed under a second study, of T cells of mothers and their children.

Sequenced sample: blood. The receptors derive from a boy aged 2 to 10 in good health.

This clonotype was counted at least ten times. The rearrangement links TRBV12-3 or TRBV12-4 to TRBJ2-5; TRBD2 is a possible D gene (6 bases). V was clipped by 6 bases and J by 5 bases, with 7 bases between them. The CDR3 covers 11 residues. The DNA of the CDR3 is TGTGCCAGCAGACGGGGGGAGACCCAGTACTTC. It encodes CASRRGETQYF.

This clonotype has a handful of counts. The chain links TRBV29-1 to TRBJ2-1; the D gene is possibly TRBD2 (6 bases). Germline assignment: CDR1 SQVTM and CDR2 ANQGSEA. The CDR3 runs to 14 residues. V lost 6 bases, J lost 1 base, and 13 bases lay in between. Here the CDR3 DNA reads TGCAGCGTCTTAGCGGTTCTATCCTACAATGAGCAGTTCTTC. Residues: CSVLAVLSYNEQFF.

This rearrangement joins TRBV4-1 to TRBJ2-7; D is uncertain. Per the germline V gene, CDR1 is MGHRA and CDR2 is YSYEKL. Trimming shortened V by 0 bases and J by 4 bases, and 10 bases separated the two germline ends. The CDR3 loop spans 14 amino acids. The CDR3 spells CASSQDPTEYEQYF. The CDR3 DNA reads as TGCGCCAGCAGCCAAGATCCTACAGAATACGAGCAGTACTTC.

This rearrangement joins TRBV4-3 to TRBJ1-4; 9 bases line up with TRBD1. Per the germline V gene, CDR1 is LGHNA and CDR2 is YSLEER. The J segment lost 4 bases and the V segment lost 0 bases, leaving 6 bases of the junction unmatched. The CDR3 has 17 residues. The CDR3 nucleotides are TGCGCCAGCAGCCAAGAGGGGACAGGGCCTCTTAATGAAAAACTGTTTTTT. This encodes CASSQEGTGPLNEKLFF.

This clonotype was observed a handful of times. The chain combines TRBV20-1 with TRBJ2-5; TRBD1 is a possible D gene (5 bases). The germline V and J ends were trimmed by 4 bases and 3 bases, with 15 bases remaining between them. The V gene's germline CDR1 is DFQATT and CDR2 SNEGSKA (reference sequence). The CDR3 loop spans 14 amino acids. DNA of the CDR3: TGCAGTGCTAAGACCCCCAACAGGAAAGAGACCCAGTACTTC. Translated, it gives CSAKTPNRKETQYF.

The rearrangement links TRBV20-1 to TRBJ1-2; the D is unclear. The V and J ends lost 2 bases and 6 bases respectively, with 10 bases between them. Germline CDR1 is DFQATT and CDR2 is SNEGSKA (reference sequence). The CDR3 sequence is 12 residues long. The CDR3 spells CSARKWPNGYTF. The DNA for the CDR3 is TGCAGTGCTAGAAAGTGGCCCAATGGCTACACCTTC.

The V and J genes are TRBV12-3 or TRBV12-4 and TRBJ1-1; tentatively, D is TRBD1 (5 bases). V lost 3 bases and J 1 base, leaving 12 bases between the germline ends. The CDR3 totals 15 residues. The CDR3 is CASSFEEGPNTEAFF. Written as DNA, the CDR3 is TGTGCCAGCAGTTTTGAAGAGGGGCCGAACACTGAAGCTTTCTTT.

This clonotype has only a few counts. This chain uses TRBV29-1 with TRBJ1-1, with TRBD1 identical over 7 bases. This CDR3 has 14 residues. V trimming: 1 base; J trimming: 12 bases; junction bases outside the gene matches: 14. Germline V CDR1 and CDR2: SQVTM, ANQGSEA. This CDR3 reads CSVEASGGGRRPFF. As DNA, the CDR3 is TGCAGCGTTGAAGCTTCAGGGGGAGGAAGGCGGCCTTTCTTT.

This clonotype was picked up many times. This sequence joins TRBV29-1 and TRBJ2-6; no firm D call. In germline, CDR1 is SQVTM, CDR2 ANQGSEA. The CDR3 is 14 residues long. V was pared by 2 bases and J by 3 bases, with 8 bases between. The CDR3 nucleotides read TGCAGCGTTGAATTTGGGGTTGGGGCCAACGTCCTGACTTTC. Protein product: CSVEFGVGANVLTF.

The genes are TRBV3-1 and TRBJ2-3, with a tentative D call TRBD2 (5 bases). Germline CDR1 LGHDT, CDR2 YNNKEL (reference sequence). This CDR3 is built from 16 residues. The V end was cut by 4 bases, the J end by 7 bases, with 21 bases between. The CDR3 bases are TGTGCCAGCAGCCCCCCGAGCTTTCCGCGGGTATATACGCAGTATTTT. Its protein is CASSPPSFPRVYTQYF.

This clonotype was detected a few times. The chain employs TRBV3-1 and TRBJ2-5, with TRBD1 matching 7 bases. The germline CDR1 and CDR2 sequences are LGHDT and YNNKEL (reference sequence). CDR3 length equals 15 residues. The junction had 5 bases not matched to a gene; V was cut back by 0 bases and J by 4 bases. This CDR3 is CASSQDMTGRETQYF. CDR3 bases: TGTGCCAGCAGCCAAGATATGACAGGGAGAGAGACCCAGTACTTC.

This clonotype was recorded a few times. The chain has TRBV20-1 and TRBJ2-6; 7 bases agree with TRBD1. Trimming took 3 bases from V and 4 from J; bases not matched to a gene: 6. This CDR3 spans 15 amino acids. Germline CDR1 is DFQATT and CDR2 is SNEGSKA (reference sequence). The CDR3 region is CSASITGVGANVLTF. The CDR3 DNA reads TGCAGTGCTAGCATAACAGGGGTAGGGGCCAACGTCCTGACTTTC.

The chain recombines TRBV4-1 with TRBJ1-1, with TRBD1 as a possible D gene (5 bases). Looked up from germline, CDR1 is MGHRA and CDR2 is YSYEKL. This CDR3 contains 13 residues. With 6 bases removed from V and 8 bases from J, the gap between germline ends came to 16 bases. CDR3: CASREGAGEEAFF. The CDR3 coding sequence is TGCGCCAGCAGAGAAGGGGCGGGGGAAGAAGCTTTCTTT.

This chain joins TRBV20-1 and TRBJ2-1, with D possibly called TRBD1 or TRBD2 (5 bases each). V was trimmed by 0 bases and J by 3 bases, leaving 9 bases between them. CDR3 length: 14 amino acids. Germline V gene data show CDR1 as DFQATT and CDR2 as SNEGSKA (reference sequence). CDR3 sequence (DNA): TGCAGTGCTAGAGACCTGAGGGGCTACAATGAGCAGTTCTTC. It codes for CSARDLRGYNEQFF.

The chain uses TRBV27 and TRBJ1-1, with 9 positions matching TRBD1. Losses at the gene ends were 6 bases for V and 1 base for J; bases not matched to a gene: 12. From germline, CDR1 is MNHEY and CDR2 SMNVEV (reference sequence). This CDR3 comprises 17 residues. This CDR3 is CASSLLPLQGANTEAFF. The CDR3 DNA follows: TGTGCCAGCAGCCTACTACCGCTACAGGGGGCGAACACTGAAGCTTTCTTT.

This clonotype was seen a few times. The chain couples TRBV27 to TRBJ2-5, with 7 bases lining up with TRBD2. The J call is doubtful: the DNA matches TRBJ2-7 better. Germline CDR1 reads MNHEY; CDR2 reads SMNVEV (reference sequence). The CDR3 is 15 amino acids. The CDR3 sequence: CASRPPGSSGGEQYF. CDR3 DNA: TGTGCCAGCAGACCTCCCGGCAGTTCGGGGGGCGAGCAGTACTTC.

In its sample, this clonotype was seen a few times. This chain links TRBV2 with TRBJ2-5; D is tentatively TRBD1 or TRBD2 (5 bases each). The DNA end is a closer match to TRBJ2-7, so the J assignment may be wrong. The CDR3 length is 15 residues. Germline V CDR1 and CDR2: SNHLY, FYNNEI. CDR3: CASSASWDASYEQYF. For the CDR3, the DNA is TGTGCCAGCAGTGCGTCTTGGGACGCTTCCTACGAGCAGTACTTC.

The chain carries TRBV12-5 and TRBJ1-2; a possible D gene is TRBD1 (6 bases). The CDR3 has 16 amino acids. Germline assignment: CDR1 LGHNT and CDR2 FRNRAP. V was shortened by 2 bases and J by 3 bases, with 16 bases between the two germline ends. This CDR3 reads CASGLLIRDKDYGYTF. CDR3 nucleotide sequence: TGTGCTAGTGGTTTGTTAATCCGGGACAAGGACTATGGCTACACCTTC.

The gene calls are TRBV6-1 and TRBJ2-5, with D unclear. With the DNA end fitting TRBJ2-7 better, the J assignment may be wrong. Germline CDR1 MNHNS, CDR2 SASEGT. This CDR3 region has 15 residues. This chain's CDR3 is CASRGTPLSSYEQYF. DNA for the CDR3: TGTGCCAGCAGGGGTACCCCGTTAAGCTCCTACGAGCAGTACTTC.

The V and J genes are TRBV5-1 and TRBJ2-1; 7 bases align to TRBD1. With V trimmed by 0 bases and J by 8 bases, 8 bases remained unmatched. The CDR3 runs 15 residues. Germline CDR1 reads SGHRS; CDR2 reads YFSETQ. The chain's CDR3 is CASSLGARQGHEQFF. CDR3 sequence (DNA): TGCGCCAGCAGCTTGGGGGCTCGACAGGGCCATGAGCAGTTCTTC.

This clonotype was detected a few times. A junction end diverges from the germline sequence, so it may reflect a read error. The chain links TRBV7-2 to TRBJ2-5, with D tentatively TRBD2 (5 bases). The V gene's germline CDR1 is SGHTA and CDR2 FQGNSA. CDR3 length: 15 amino acids. The CDR3 here is CAGSLRNGLRETQYF. In DNA form, the CDR3 reads TGTGCCGGCAGCTTAAGGAATGGACTCAGGGAGACCCAGTACTTC.

Notes on this clonotype: Its ends do not fully match the called genes, so a read error is possible. This chain joins TRBV7-2 and TRBJ2-2, with D possibly being TRBD2 (5 bases). CDR1 is SGHTA, CDR2 FQGNSA, per germline. The CDR3 contains 16 residues. The CDR3 DNA reads TGTGCCAGCAGCTTAGGGAGTCGGCCGAACACCGGGGAGCCGTTTTTT. Protein: CASSLGSRPNTGEPFF.